One T cell receptor beta chain is described in this entry. Its target is not known. The data originate from a study of shared clonotypes between healthy human individuals. Each subset's genomic DNA was shared equally among a number of immunoSEQ plates. The protocol was immunoSEQ multiplex PCR, while the TCRdb copy is restricted to in-frame clones and leaves out a portion. This sample has roughly 550,000 clones, with less than 97% found just once. Between the trimmed V and J ends, which lost 0 bases and 4 bases, there was a span of 13 bases. The CDR3 spans 15 residues. CDR1 and CDR2 from the germline V gene are SGHTA and FQGNSA. Study results and caveats: Generation probabilities of non-shared clonotypes were lower (relative to those shared by all four donors).

CD45RO-negative CD8 cells positively selected for CCR7 made up the naive population, which excluded terminally differentiated effector memory CD45RA+ cells. The TCR originated in a woman aged 25-40 years in good health. This chain joins TRBV7-2 and TRBJ2-7; possibly TRBD1 for D (5 bases). Sequencing input: naive CD8+ T cells sorted from blood. CDR3 sequence: CASSLAGDRGYEQYF. CDR3 DNA sequence: TGTGCCAGCAGCTTAGCTGGCGACAGAGGTTACGAGCAGTACTTC.